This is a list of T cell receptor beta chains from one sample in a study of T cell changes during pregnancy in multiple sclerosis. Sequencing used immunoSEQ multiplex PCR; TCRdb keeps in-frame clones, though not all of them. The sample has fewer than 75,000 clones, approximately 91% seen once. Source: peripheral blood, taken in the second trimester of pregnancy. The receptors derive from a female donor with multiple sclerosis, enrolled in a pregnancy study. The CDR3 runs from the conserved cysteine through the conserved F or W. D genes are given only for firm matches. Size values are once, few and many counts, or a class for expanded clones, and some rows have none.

TGCAGCGTTATGAAGGGGTCTTCCTACGAGCAGTACTTC	CSVMKGSSYEQYF	TRBV29-1	TRBJ2-7	NA	NA
TGTGCCAGCAGCTCCGACGTCCGGACAGGGCTGGAGGATGAGCAGTTCTTC	CASSSDVRTGLEDEQFF	TRBV7-3	TRBJ2-1	once	TRBD1
TGTGCCAGCAGCTTAGCAGGGGTAAAGGGCAATGAGCAGTTCTTC	CASSLAGVKGNEQFF	TRBV7-2	TRBJ2-1	NA	NA
TGTGCCAGCAGCGTCCGGGACTACTCCAAAGAGCAGTTCTTC	CASSVRDYSKEQFF	TRBV9	TRBJ2-1	NA	TRBD2
TGCGCCATCCACTCCGGGACAGGAACGAAAGGCTACACCTTC	CAIHSGTGTKGYTF	TRBV10-1	TRBJ1-2	NA	TRBD1
TGTGCCAGTAGCTCGTATTGGAGCGGAGGGCTTATTGGGAATGAGCAGTTCTTC	CASSSYWSGGLIGNEQFF	TRBV19	TRBJ2-1	NA	NA
TGTGCCAGCAGTTACCGGCCAGCCAACGGGAACACCATATATTTT	CASSYRPANGNTIYF	TRBV6-6	TRBJ1-3	NA	NA
TGTGCCAGCAGCCAGGTCGGGGACACTGAAGCTTTCTTT	CASSQVGDTEAFF	TRBV4-2	TRBJ1-1	NA	NA
TGTGCCAGCAGTCCCATGGGACAGCTCTACAATGAGCAGTTCTTC	CASSPMGQLYNEQFF	TRBV28	TRBJ2-1	NA	TRBD1
TGCGCCAGCAGCTTGTTTAATGTCGCGGCGGGCAATGAGCAGTTCTTC	CASSLFNVAAGNEQFF	TRBV5-1	TRBJ2-1	NA	NA
TGTGCCAGCAGCGGTAGCGGGAGATACGAGCAGTACTTC	CASSGSGRYEQYF	TRBV7-8	TRBJ2-7	NA	TRBD2
TGTGCCTGGAGTTTTAATAGAGATCAGCCCCAGCATTTT	CAWSFNRDQPQHF	TRBV30	TRBJ1-5	NA	NA
TGTGCCAGCAGCTTAGAGGGCAGGGCTCAGCCCCAGCATTTT	CASSLEGRAQPQHF	TRBV11-2	TRBJ1-5	NA	NA
TGTGCCAGCAGCCAAGCGGCTGTCGGGAATCAGCCCCAGCATTTT	CASSQAAVGNQPQHF	TRBV4-2	TRBJ1-5	NA	NA
TGTGCCAGCAGTGGTCGGACGGGGAGCTATGGCTACACCTTC	CASSGRTGSYGYTF	TRBV6-4	TRBJ1-2	NA	NA
TGTGCCAGCAGCTTGGTAGCCGGGGGCACAGATACGCAGTATTTT	CASSLVAGGTDTQYF	TRBV5-6	TRBJ2-3	NA	NA
TGTGCCAGCAGCTTGGTAGGGACAGGGATCAACAATGAGCAGTTCTTC	CASSLVGTGINNEQFF	TRBV5-8	TRBJ2-1	NA	TRBD1
TGTGCCAGCAGCGATCCATCTAGTGCTAGCCACGAGCAGTACTTC	CASSDPSSASHEQYF	TRBV9	TRBJ2-7	NA	NA
TGTGCCAGCAGTCGGTCTCTTGCGGGGAATTCCTACGAGCAGTACTTC	CASSRSLAGNSYEQYF	TRBV27	TRBJ2-7	once	NA
TGCGCCAGCAGCTTGGGCCGGACAGTAAACACTGAAGCTTTCTTT	CASSLGRTVNTEAFF	TRBV5-1	TRBJ1-1	NA	NA
TGTGCCAGCAGCCAACAGGTTGAAGCTTTCTTT	CASSQQVEAFF	TRBV7-9	TRBJ1-1	NA	NA
TGCAGCGTCGCCGGAGGAACTAACTATGGCTACACCTTC	CSVAGGTNYGYTF	TRBV29-1	TRBJ1-2	NA	NA
TGTGCCAGCAGCTCATTGGGACAATTCCAAGAGACCCAGTACTTC	CASSSLGQFQETQYF	TRBV11-1	TRBJ2-5	NA	NA
TGTGCCAGTAGTCCCCGACAGGGGACAAATCAGCCCCAGCATTTT	CASSPRQGTNQPQHF	TRBV19	TRBJ1-5	NA	TRBD1
TGTGCCAGCAGCTTGTGGGGGGAGCCGGTCCGATATGGCTACACCTTC	CASSLWGEPVRYGYTF	TRBV5-6	TRBJ1-2	NA	NA
TGTGCCAGCAGCCCTTCGCGACTTTTACAAGAGACCCAGTACTTC	CASSPSRLLQETQYF	TRBV7-9	TRBJ2-5	NA	NA
TGCGCCAGCAGCCAAGTTGGGGACATTTCCTACGAGCAGTACTTC	CASSQVGDISYEQYF	TRBV4-1	TRBJ2-7	once	NA
TGTGCCTGGAGTGTAATAGCCGCCACAGATACGCAGTATTTT	CAWSVIAATDTQYF	TRBV30	TRBJ2-3	NA	NA
TGTGCCAGTAGTCCCGTACAGGGCAATGAGCAGTTCTTC	CASSPVQGNEQFF	TRBV19	TRBJ2-1	NA	NA
TGTGCCAGCAGCTTATTGTCCGGGGGGGGTTACAATGAGCAGTTCTTC	CASSLLSGGGYNEQFF	TRBV7-9	TRBJ2-1	NA	TRBD2
TGCAGCGCCCAGGGGAACACTGAAGCTTTCTTT	CSAQGNTEAFF	TRBV29-1	TRBJ1-1	NA	NA
TGTGCCAGCAGGGGCACGAACACCGGGGAGCTGTTTTTT	CASRGTNTGELFF	TRBV7-3	TRBJ2-2	NA	NA
TGTGCCAGCAGCTTGTATCAGCAGTACTTC	CASSLYQQYF	TRBV5-4	TRBJ2-7	NA	NA
TGTGCCAGCAGCTTAGGGGTGTCAGGGGCCTATGGCTACACCTTC	CASSLGVSGAYGYTF	TRBV7-9	TRBJ1-2	NA	NA
TGTGCTAGTGGTCCCGCCCGGGACACTAAACCGAACACTGAAGCTTTCTTT	CASGPARDTKPNTEAFF	TRBV12-5	TRBJ1-1	once	NA
TGCGCCAGCAGCCCGGCGGATTCCCCCGAGCAGTACTTC	CASSPADSPEQYF	TRBV5-1	TRBJ2-7	NA	NA
TGTGCCAGCAGTTACTCGGCGGAACTAGATACGCAGTATTTT	CASSYSAELDTQYF	TRBV6-5	TRBJ2-3	NA	NA
TGCGCCAGCAGCTTGCATCTAGGACTAGCGGAAACAGATACGCAGTATTTT	CASSLHLGLAETDTQYF	TRBV5-1	TRBJ2-3	NA	TRBD2
TGCGCCAGCAGTGAACAGGGGAGCTCACAAGAGACCCAGTACTTC	CASSEQGSSQETQYF	TRBV10-1	TRBJ2-5	NA	TRBD1
TGTGCCAGCAGCCCCGCGGGCACCTACGAGCAGTACTTC	CASSPAGTYEQYF	TRBV13	TRBJ2-7	NA	NA
TGTGCCTGGAGTGTAGGCCCTAGCGCGGGGGGCAATGAGCAGTTCTTC	CAWSVGPSAGGNEQFF	TRBV30	TRBJ2-1	NA	TRBD2
TGTGCCAGCAGCCCTCCGACAGTCAATCAGCCCCAGCATTTT	CASSPPTVNQPQHF	TRBV7-9	TRBJ1-5	NA	NA
TGTGCCAGCAGTGCTGACAAGTATAGCAATCAGCCCCAGCATTTT	CASSADKYSNQPQHF	TRBV6-1	TRBJ1-5	once	NA
TGTGCCAGCAGCTTAACTCCCCGACCCCGGGGGAATGGCTACACCTTC	CASSLTPRPRGNGYTF	TRBV7-3	TRBJ1-2	NA	NA
TGTGCCAGCAGCTCCCTAGCGAACCAAGAGACCCAGTACTTC	CASSSLANQETQYF	TRBV6-1	TRBJ2-5	NA	NA
TGTGCCAGCTCACCAAGGGAGTCTGAAGCTTTCTTT	CASSPRESEAFF	TRBV18	TRBJ1-1	NA	NA
TGCGCCAGCAGCCAAGACCCTCCCGGACAGACGAACAATCAGCCCCAGCATTTT	CASSQDPPGQTNNQPQHF	TRBV4-3	TRBJ1-5	NA	NA
TGCAGCGTTTTCGGGACTAGCGGGAGCAATGAGCAGTTCTTC	CSVFGTSGSNEQFF	TRBV29-1	TRBJ2-1	NA	TRBD2
TGTGCCTGGAGTTCTCTCCGGACAGCCTTTAACTATGGCTACACCTTC	CAWSSLRTAFNYGYTF	TRBV30	TRBJ1-2	NA	NA